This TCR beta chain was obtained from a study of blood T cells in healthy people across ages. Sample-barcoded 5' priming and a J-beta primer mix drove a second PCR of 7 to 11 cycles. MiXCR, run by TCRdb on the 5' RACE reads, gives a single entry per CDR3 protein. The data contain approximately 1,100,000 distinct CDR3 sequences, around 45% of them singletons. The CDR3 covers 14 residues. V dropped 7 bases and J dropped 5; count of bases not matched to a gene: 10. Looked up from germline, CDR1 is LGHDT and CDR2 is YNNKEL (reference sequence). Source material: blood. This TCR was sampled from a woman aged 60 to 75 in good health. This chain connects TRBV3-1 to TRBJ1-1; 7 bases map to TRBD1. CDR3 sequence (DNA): TGTGCCAGCACCCCACAGGGGAGGTGGACTGAAGCTTTCTTT. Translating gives CASTPQGRWTEAFF.